A single sample is the source of the 8 T cell receptor beta chains below, sequenced in a study of CD8+ T cells in alopecia areata (dated by TCRdb to between 2018 and 2020). The sample's time point label is to be understood as: about 4 weeks on oral tofacitinib. The treatment or condition tag for this specimen amounts to: oral pan-JAK inhibitor, 5-10 mg twice daily. Library generation was performed with the immunoSEQ multiplex PCR assay. RNA was extracted from all samples and reverse transcribed into cDNA, which served as template for TCR sequencing. TCRdb retrieved this table from immuneACCESS and kept in-frame rearrangements only. Not all clones are present; in checked studies, unresolved V genes account for under half, and no reason is known for the remainder. The sample profile shows tens of thousands of clones; about 71% of them were found once. The ten largest clones capture under 25% of the sample.

The starting material was CD8+ T cells sorted from blood, obtained at week 4, from a patient treated with tofacitinib. The receptors here all came from a human donor with alopecia areata.

This clone has just a few counts. The sample carries other DNA sequences with the same CDR3. The chain joins TRBV7-9 to TRBJ2-2, with no clear D. V lost 3 bases to trimming and J lost 4 bases, with 3 bases between them. The CDR3 contains 12 residues. Germline V CDR1 and CDR2: SEHNR, FQNEAQ (reference sequence). The CDR3 spells CASSLSTGELFF. CDR3 DNA sequence: TGTGCCAGCAGCTTGAGCACCGGGGAGCTGTTTTTT.

This clone was counted between two and nine times. The chain recombines TRBV7-2 with TRBJ1-6; 10 positions agree with TRBD1. This CDR3 comprises 15 residues. The V gene's germline CDR1 is SGHTA and CDR2 FQGNSA. Trimming removed 5 bases from V and 10 bases from J; junction bases left unmatched: 8. The CDR3 nucleotides are TGTGCCAGCAGCCAGACAGGGGGCGAAGGGTCACCCCTCCACTTT. It translates to CASSQTGGEGSPLHF.

This chain connects TRBV30 to TRBJ2-2; 9 bases align to TRBD1. Germline assignment: CDR1 GTSNPN and CDR2 SVGIG (reference sequence). J was trimmed by 1 base and V by 7 bases; bases with no gene match: 7. This CDR3 has 15 residues. The CDR3, as DNA: TGTGCCTACAATCCGGGACAGGGGAACACCGGGGAGCTGTTTTTT. Encoded protein: CAYNPGQGNTGELFF.

The CDR3 region is CASSLAAGTGEDTEAFF. The DNA of the CDR3 is TGTGCCAGCAGCTTAGCAGCCGGGACAGGGGAAGACACTGAAGCTTTCTTT. The chain has TRBV7-9 and TRBJ1-1, with 10 positions matching TRBD1. The length of the CDR3 is 17 residues. Trimming removed 0 bases from V and 3 bases from J; junction bases left unmatched: 7. The germline gives CDR1 SEHNR, CDR2 FQNEAQ (reference sequence).

This rearrangement joins TRBV5-1 to TRBJ2-1; the match to TRBD1 covers 8 bases. This CDR3 is built from 16 residues. Per germline, CDR1 SGHRS and CDR2 YFSETQ. The V and J ends lost 1 base and 5 bases, in that order; junction bases with no gene match: 8. CDR3 in DNA: TGCGCCAGCAGCTTGACAGGGGGGTTCCCTAACAATGAGCAGTTCTTC. It yields the protein CASSLTGGFPNNEQFF.

This clone has just one count. This chain uses TRBV27 with TRBJ2-3, with TRBD1 as a possible D gene (5 bases). V lost 3 bases and J lost 6, with 16 bases in between. The V gene's germline CDR1 is MNHEY and CDR2 SMNVEV (reference sequence). This CDR3 contains 15 residues. In DNA, the CDR3 is TGTGCCAGCAGTTTTCAGGGATTCGGTTCCGATACGCAGTATTTT. It codes for CASSFQGFGSDTQYF.

The J gene is TRBJ2-1, the V gene TRBV30, with 8 positions matching TRBD2. CDR3 length: 14 residues. Germline CDR1 reads GTSNPN; CDR2 reads SVGIG (reference sequence). With V trimmed by 1 base and J by 8 bases, 7 bases remained unmatched. CDR3 sequence: CAWSAINSGDEQFF. CDR3 coding DNA: TGTGCCTGGAGTGCTATCAATAGCGGGGATGAGCAGTTCTTC. The variable domain in full, with the rest retrieved from reference TRBV30 and TRBJ2-1, is SQTIHQWPATLVQPVGSPLSLECTVEGTSNPNLYWYRQAAGRGLQLLFYSVGIGQISSEVPQNLSASRPQDRQFILSSKKLLLSDSGFYLCAWSAINSGDEQFFGPGTRLTVL.

As regards this clone: The sample holds other DNA sequences that translate to the same CDR3. V and J are TRBV27 and TRBJ2-7; TRBD1 aligns across 11 bases. Germline V lookup: CDR1 MNHEY, CDR2 SMNVEV (reference sequence). V lost 6 bases, J lost 4 bases, and 5 bases stayed unmatched. There are 14 residues in the CDR3. The CDR3 is CASSPGTGGYEQYF. The CDR3 nucleotides are TGTGCCAGCAGCCCCGGGACAGGGGGTTACGAGCAGTACTTC.